This is a list of T cell receptor beta chains from one sample in a study of blood T cell repertoires in COVID-19. Generated by immunoSEQ multiplex PCR, the TCRdb table keeps only in-frame clones and is missing some. The table lists about 350,000 clones, more than 85% of them singletons. Material: PBMCs or T cells enriched from blood (not recorded which). The source of these receptors is a woman aged 25-40 years who had recovered from COVID-19. CDR3s include the opening cysteine and the closing phenylalanine or tryptophan. The order of the fields is CDR3 length, D gene, J gene, V gene, clone size, CDR3 protein, CDR3 DNA. The D gene is left open where the match is weak. Where a row states a size, it is once, few, many or the class of an expanded clone; other rows omit it.

>15|-|TRBJ1-5|TRBV7-2|-
CASSLGQSSNQPQHF
TGTGCCAGCAGCTTAGGTCAGTCTAGCAATCAGCCCCAGCATTTT
>11|-|TRBJ2-1|TRBV15|once
CATSRGTEQFF
TGTGCCACCAGCAGAGGGACAGAGCAGTTCTTC
>13|-|TRBJ1-4|TRBV30|-
CAWSLTGTEKLFF
TGTGCCTGGAGTCTTACAGGTACCGAAAAACTGTTTTTT
>15|-|TRBJ2-2|TRBV30|-
CASPPGTKNTGELFF
TGTGCCTCCCCCCCGGGGACAAAGAACACCGGGGAGCTGTTTTTT
>17|-|TRBJ1-3|TRBV6-6|-
CASSLGTPKSSGNTIYF
TGTGCCAGCAGTCTCGGGACACCTAAAAGCTCTGGAAACACCATATATTTT
>14|-|TRBJ1-1|TRBV6-1|-
CASSEAPYSGEAFF
TGTGCCAGCAGTGAAGCCCCATACTCGGGTGAAGCTTTCTTT
>12|TRBD1|TRBJ1-2|TRBV29-1|-
CSVPWTGSGYTF
TGCAGCGTCCCCTGGACAGGGAGTGGCTACACCTTC
>15|TRBD1|TRBJ2-4|TRBV2|-
CASSAQTGGLNIQYF
TGTGCCAGCAGTGCCCAGACAGGGGGGTTGAACATTCAGTACTTC
>15|TRBD1|TRBJ1-2|TRBV2|-
CASSAGTDPLYGYTF
TGTGCCAGCAGTGCCGGGACAGACCCTCTCTATGGCTACACCTTC
>16|-|TRBJ1-2|TRBV18|-
CASSPQRTAANYGYTF
TGTGCCAGCTCACCACAAAGGACAGCAGCTAACTATGGCTACACCTTC
>17|-|TRBJ1-2|TRBV3-1/TRBV3-2|-
CASSSHLGAGANYGYTF
TGTGCCAGCAGCTCCCACCTTGGGGCGGGGGCTAACTATGGCTACACCTTC
>12|TRBD1|TRBJ1-2|TRBV30|-
CAFQGATGGYTF
TGTGCATTTCAGGGGGCCACCGGCGGCTACACCTTC
>15|TRBD1|TRBJ2-3|TRBV4-2|-
CASSQEETGQSTQYF
TGTGCCAGCAGCCAAGAGGAGACAGGGCAGTCTACGCAGTATTTT
>14|-|TRBJ2-3|TRBV9|-
CASSVDPHSDTQYF
TGTGCCAGCAGCGTAGACCCTCACTCAGATACGCAGTATTTT
>15|TRBD1|TRBJ2-1|TRBV6-2/TRBV6-3|-
CASSYARDSYNEQFF
TGTGCCAGCAGTTATGCCCGGGACAGCTACAATGAGCAGTTCTTC
>15|TRBD1|TRBJ2-7|TRBV11-2|once
CASSLRDRATYEQYF
TGTGCCAGCAGCCTCCGGGACAGGGCTACGTACGAGCAGTACTTC
>14|-|TRBJ1-1|TRBV30|-
CAWRVGSSDTEAFF
TGTGCCTGGAGGGTAGGGAGTTCAGACACTGAAGCTTTCTTT
>14|TRBD2|TRBJ2-7|TRBV6-6|-
CASTLSGGRYEQYF
TGTGCCAGCACCCTGAGCGGGGGGAGGTACGAGCAGTACTTC
>14|-|TRBJ1-3|TRBV5-1|-
CASSLETGSDTIYF
TGCGCCAGCAGCTTGGAGACAGGCTCAGACACCATATATTTT
>17|-|TRBJ1-2|TRBV10-2|-
CASSESMATPLRDGYTF
TGCGCCAGCAGTGAGTCGATGGCGACCCCACTGAGGGATGGCTACACCTTC
>15|TRBD1|TRBJ1-5|TRBV19|-
CASSQRDRGYQPQHF
TGTGCCAGTAGTCAGCGGGACAGGGGGTACCAGCCCCAGCATTTT
>14|-|TRBJ1-5|TRBV6-5|-
CASTVGAAYQPQHF
TGTGCCAGCACTGTGGGAGCGGCGTATCAGCCCCAGCATTTT
>14|-|TRBJ2-3|TRBV2|-
CASRGLSPTDTQYF
TGTGCCAGCAGGGGCCTATCCCCCACAGATACGCAGTATTTT
>15|-|TRBJ1-2|TRBV7-2|-
CASSLQGRVLYGYTF
TGTGCCAGCAGCTTGCAGGGTAGGGTTCTCTATGGCTACACCTTC
>13|-|TRBJ1-2|TRBV19|-
CASTIGGAGGYTF
TGTGCCAGTACCATTGGGGGCGCCGGTGGCTACACCTTC
>19|TRBD1|TRBJ2-2|TRBV4-3|-
CASSQDLGEGGYNTGELFF
TGCGCCAGCAGCCAAGATCTCGGGGAAGGGGGCTATAACACCGGGGAGCTGTTTTTT
>16|TRBD2|TRBJ2-2|TRBV9|-
CASSPTSGLAAGELFF
TGTGCCAGCAGTCCTACTTCGGGACTAGCGGCCGGGGAGCTGTTTTTT
>18|-|TRBJ1-6|TRBV11-2|-
CASSLERSGSRYNSPLHF
TGTGCCAGCAGCTTAGAGAGATCAGGGTCTCGCTATAATTCACCCCTCCACTTT
>16|-|TRBJ2-1|TRBV27|-
CASSLGGGPFYNEQFF
TGTGCCAGCAGTTTAGGCGGGGGCCCTTTCTACAATGAGCAGTTCTTC
>14|TRBD2|TRBJ2-2|TRBV6-5|-
CASSYREGGGELFF
TGTGCCAGCAGTTACAGGGAGGGTGGCGGGGAGCTGTTTTTT
>16|TRBD1|TRBJ2-7|TRBV7-9|-
CASSLTRTGGYYEQYF
TGTGCCAGCAGCTTAACGCGGACAGGGGGATATTACGAGCAGTACTTC
>14|-|TRBJ2-7|TRBV14|-
CASSEAGGSYEQYF
TGTGCCAGCAGCGAGGCCGGGGGCTCCTACGAGCAGTACTTC
>17|TRBD2|TRBJ2-5|TRBV4-1|-
CASSQEGTSGGAETQYF
TGCGCCAGCAGCCAAGAAGGGACTAGCGGGGGGGCTGAGACCCAGTACTTC
>16|TRBD1|TRBJ2-7|TRBV6-1|-
CASSEALTGGFHEQYF
TGTGCCAGCAGTGAAGCGCTGACAGGGGGCTTCCACGAGCAGTACTTC
>15|-|TRBJ2-5|TRBV3-1/TRBV3-2|-
CASSLAGRSRETQYF
TGTGCCAGCAGCCTTGCGGGCAGGAGTCGCGAGACCCAGTACTTC
>11|-|TRBJ1-1|TRBV20-1|few
CSARPGTEAFF
TGCAGTGCTAGACCCGGGACTGAAGCTTTCTTT
>14|-|TRBJ2-2|TRBV6-5|-
CASRAGFHTGELFF
TGTGCCAGCAGGGCAGGGTTTCACACCGGGGAGCTGTTTTTT
>19|TRBD1|TRBJ1-5|TRBV28|-
CASSHTGLDRTFGNQPQHF
TGTGCCAGCAGCCACACGGGCTTGGACAGGACGTTCGGCAATCAGCCCCAGCATTTT
>14|-|TRBJ2-3|TRBV7-6|-
CASSQAGGADTQYF
TGTGCCAGCAGCCAGGCGGGTGGGGCAGATACGCAGTATTTT
>15|TRBD2|TRBJ2-7|TRBV7-8|-
CASSFRTSVSYEQYF
TGTGCCAGCAGCTTTAGGACTAGCGTTTCCTACGAGCAGTACTTC
>16|-|TRBJ1-5|TRBV28|-
CASSLRVGVSNQPQHF
TGTGCCAGCAGTTTACGTGTAGGGGTTAGCAATCAGCCCCAGCATTTT
>18|TRBD1|TRBJ2-6|TRBV27|many
CASSLKGQVLSGANVLTF
TGTGCCAGCAGTTTAAAGGGACAGGTGCTCTCTGGGGCCAACGTCCTGACTTTC
>15|TRBD1|TRBJ1-4|TRBV3-1/TRBV3-2|-
CASSRNRGRDEKLFF
TGTGCCAGCAGCCGGAACAGGGGGCGGGATGAAAAACTGTTTTTT
>15|-|TRBJ1-1|TRBV19|-
CASSPPGGVVTEAFF
TGTGCCAGTAGTCCACCTGGGGGGGTGGTGACTGAAGCTTTCTTT
>15|-|TRBJ2-5|TRBV28|-
CASRKPGTGKETQYF
TGTGCCAGCCGCAAACCTGGGACTGGCAAAGAGACCCAGTACTTC
>14|-|TRBJ1-1|TRBV5-4|once
CASSYGGGGTEAFF
TGTGCCAGCAGCTACGGGGGAGGCGGCACTGAAGCTTTCTTT
>16|-|TRBJ2-1|TRBV5-5|-
CASSYELTLSYNEQFF
TGTGCCAGCAGCTACGAGTTAACGTTGTCTTACAATGAGCAGTTCTTC
>14|-|TRBJ1-2|TRBV9|-
CASSVAQENYGYTF
TGTGCCAGCAGCGTAGCACAGGAGAACTATGGCTACACCTTC